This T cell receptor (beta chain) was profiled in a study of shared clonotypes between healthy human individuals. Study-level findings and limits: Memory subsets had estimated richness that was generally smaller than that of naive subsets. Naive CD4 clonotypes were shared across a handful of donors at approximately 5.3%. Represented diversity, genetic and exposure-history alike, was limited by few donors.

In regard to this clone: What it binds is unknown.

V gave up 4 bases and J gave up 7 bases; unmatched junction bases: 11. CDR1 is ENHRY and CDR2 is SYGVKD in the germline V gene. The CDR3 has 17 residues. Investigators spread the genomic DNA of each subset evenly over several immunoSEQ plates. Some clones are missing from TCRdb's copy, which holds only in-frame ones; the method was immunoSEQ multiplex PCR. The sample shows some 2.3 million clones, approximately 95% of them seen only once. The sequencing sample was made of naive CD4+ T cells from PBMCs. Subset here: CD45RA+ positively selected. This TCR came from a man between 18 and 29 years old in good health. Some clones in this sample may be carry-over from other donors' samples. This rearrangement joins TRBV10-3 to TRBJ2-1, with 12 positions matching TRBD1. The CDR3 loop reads CAISVITGTGGRNEQFF. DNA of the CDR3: TGTGCCATCAGTGTGATAACCGGGACAGGGGGCCGTAATGAGCAGTTCTTC.